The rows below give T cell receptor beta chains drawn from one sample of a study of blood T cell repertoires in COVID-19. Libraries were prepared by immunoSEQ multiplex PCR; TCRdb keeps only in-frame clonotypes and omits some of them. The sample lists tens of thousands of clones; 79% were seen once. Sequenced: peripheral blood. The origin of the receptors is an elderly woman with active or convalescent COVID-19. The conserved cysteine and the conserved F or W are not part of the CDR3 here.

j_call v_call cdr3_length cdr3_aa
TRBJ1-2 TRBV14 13 ASSQDSRGAYGYT
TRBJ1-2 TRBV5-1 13 ASSYSRQANYGYT
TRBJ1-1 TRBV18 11 ASSGSNTPRAF
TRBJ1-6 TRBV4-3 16 ASSRDPIGPPGNSPLH
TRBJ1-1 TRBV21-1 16 ASSKSREVAHMNTEAF
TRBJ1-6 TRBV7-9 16 ASSFWAGDWTFNSPLH
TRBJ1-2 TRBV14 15 ASSPPVIRGRNYGYT
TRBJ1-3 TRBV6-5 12 ASSQVNSGNTIY
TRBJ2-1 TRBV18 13 ASSPGLAGGYEQF
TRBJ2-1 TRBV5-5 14 ASSLVGSGGAGEQF
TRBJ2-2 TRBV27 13 ASSLSRGVTGELF
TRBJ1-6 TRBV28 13 ASSFQDRALSPLH
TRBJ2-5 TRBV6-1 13 ASSEGFLARETQY
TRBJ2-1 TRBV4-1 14 ASSQAQTGVYNEQF
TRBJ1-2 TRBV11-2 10 ASSFAGYGYT
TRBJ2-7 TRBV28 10 ASSLLQGKGF
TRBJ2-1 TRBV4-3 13 ASSRVAGDYNEQF
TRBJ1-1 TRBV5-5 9 ASSWAPRAD
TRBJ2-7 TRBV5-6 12 ASSPDIPGYEQY
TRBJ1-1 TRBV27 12 ASSRYGRNTEAF
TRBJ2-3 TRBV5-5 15 ASSSPGLAGGTDTQY
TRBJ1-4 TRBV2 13 ASSFTRGVSEKLF
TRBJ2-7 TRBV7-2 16 ASSLAQGTGLGSYEQY